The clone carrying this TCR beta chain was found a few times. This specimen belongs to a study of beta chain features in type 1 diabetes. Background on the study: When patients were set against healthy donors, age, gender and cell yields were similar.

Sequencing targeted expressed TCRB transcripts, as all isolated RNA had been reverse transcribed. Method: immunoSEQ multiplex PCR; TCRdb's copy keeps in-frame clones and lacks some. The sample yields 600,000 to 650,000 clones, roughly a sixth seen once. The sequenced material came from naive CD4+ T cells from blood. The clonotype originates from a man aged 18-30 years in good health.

The CDR3: CASSLFGLGKYF. DNA of the CDR3: TGTGCCAGCAGCTTATTCGGACTCGGGAAGTATTTT. This chain links TRBV7-2 with TRBJ2-3; a possible D gene is TRBD2 (5 bases). This CDR3 spans 12 amino acids. V lost 2 bases, J lost 13 bases, and 13 bases lay in between. Germline CDR1 is SGHTA and CDR2 is FQGNSA.